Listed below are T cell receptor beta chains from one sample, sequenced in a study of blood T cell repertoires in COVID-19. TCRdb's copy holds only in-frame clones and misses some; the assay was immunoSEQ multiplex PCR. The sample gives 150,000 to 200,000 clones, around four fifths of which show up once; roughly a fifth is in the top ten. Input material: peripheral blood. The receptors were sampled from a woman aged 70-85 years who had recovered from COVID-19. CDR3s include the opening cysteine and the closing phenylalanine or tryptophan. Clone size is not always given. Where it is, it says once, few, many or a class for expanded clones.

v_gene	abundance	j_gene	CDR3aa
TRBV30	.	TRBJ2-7	CAWHLAGGPYEQYF
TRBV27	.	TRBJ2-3	CASSSAGLLNTQYF
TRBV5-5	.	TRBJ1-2	CASSLGSGGSNYGYTF
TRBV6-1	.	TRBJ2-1	CASSEAPPGGSYNEQFF
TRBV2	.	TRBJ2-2	CASTIDRDTGELFF
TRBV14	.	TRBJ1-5	CASSQGPYSNQPQHF
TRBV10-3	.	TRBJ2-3	CAISVGARADTQYF
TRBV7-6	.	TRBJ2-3	CASSLSDTQYF
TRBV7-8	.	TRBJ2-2	CASSPNRGLPLNTGELFF
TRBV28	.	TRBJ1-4	CASRPTGAGNEKLFF
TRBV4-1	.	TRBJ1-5	CASSLRQGGRGNQPQHF
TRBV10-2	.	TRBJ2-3	CASSEGGASGGTDTQYF
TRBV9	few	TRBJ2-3	CASSVESGGAGDTQYF
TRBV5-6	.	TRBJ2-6	CASSLGQSGANVLTF
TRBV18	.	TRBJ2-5	CASSPPLAGGETQYF
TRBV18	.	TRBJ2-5	CASSWEGPPQETQYF
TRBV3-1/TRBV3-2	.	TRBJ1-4	CASSPQALNEKLFF
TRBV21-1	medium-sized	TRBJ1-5	CASSTARGRYSNQPQHF
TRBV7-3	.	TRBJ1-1	CASSLSQGTNTEAFF
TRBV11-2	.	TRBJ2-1	CASSPLGGGNEQFF
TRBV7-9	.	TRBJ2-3	CASSREITDTQYF
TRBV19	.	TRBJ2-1	CASSIDPPPSNRQFF
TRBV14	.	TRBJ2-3	CASSQDGRPPDTQYF